This T cell receptor beta chain is drawn from a study of blood T cells in healthy people across ages. Overall study results and limits: PBMCs left unsorted prevented a conclusive naive versus antigen-experienced comparison. The recorded TCR beta diversity per million T cells decreased in a roughly linear manner with age.

Of note for this clonotype: What it binds is not known.

At least 5 micrograms of total RNA were extracted per sample. This CDR3 comprises 15 residues. The V and J ends lost 0 bases and 0 bases respectively, with 8 bases between them. Primers used in a second PCR of about 6 to 11 cycles were a sample-barcoded 5' primer and a J-beta primer mix. In TCRdb, the 5' RACE reads were re-called with MiXCR into one record per CDR3 protein. The repertoire consists of some 700,000 distinct CDR3 sequences, with approximately 39% occurring once and the leading ten covering around 20%. The receptor was isolated from a woman aged 55-69 years in good health. This sequence joins TRBV12-3 or TRBV12-4 and TRBJ1-1; tentative D call: TRBD1 (6 bases). The source material was blood. The CDR3 nucleotides are TGTGCCAGCAGTTTAGCCGACAGGATGAACACTGAAGCTTTCTTT. Amino acid sequence: CASSLADRMNTEAFF.